The subject of this entry is one T cell receptor (beta chain). Its target is unknown. The PCR ran on 60 Vbeta and 13 Jbeta primers. Sequencing was performed with immunoSEQ multiplex PCR; in TCRdb, only in-frame clones are kept and a portion is missing. Of more than 80,000 clones listed, 71% are singletons. The sample comes from a study of cytomegalovirus exposure and HLA in healthy donors. Whole-study results and caveats: A later analysis found TCR association rates differed by HLA locus, highest for DRB1 and lowest for HLA-C. There were around 160 TCR beta chains listed as cytomegalovirus-associated.

V shed 1 base, J shed 2 bases, and the junction held 6 bases outside the gene matches. There are 17 residues in the CDR3. Germline V gene lookup returns CDR1 SGHNT and CDR2 YENEEA. The V call is TRBV11-3, the J call TRBJ2-1; 9 nucleotides agree with TRBD1. Material: PBMCs. This receptor was identified in a female donor in good health and CMV-seronegative. CDR3 coding DNA: TGTGCCAGCAGCTTAGGGAGGGGACAGGGAACCTACAATGAGCAGTTCTTC. Amino acids: CASSLGRGQGTYNEQFF.